This T cell receptor beta chain was recovered during a study of cytomegalovirus exposure and HLA in healthy donors. 60 Vbeta and 13 Jbeta primers were used in PCR. Assay: immunoSEQ multiplex PCR; the TCRdb copy retains only in-frame clones and omits some. The sample consists of roughly 150,000 clones, 82% of them appearing once. The origin of this receptor is a girl aged 10 to 17 in good health and CMV-seropositive. The specimen sequenced was PBMCs.

The CDR3 protein is CASSLSGTSGSTSYEQYF. The CDR3 DNA reads as TGTGCCAGCAGTCTATCCGGGACTAGCGGGAGTACCTCCTACGAGCAGTACTTC. This chain joins TRBV28 and TRBJ2-7; 14 bases align to TRBD2. The CDR3 runs to 18 residues. The V gene end was trimmed by 5 bases and the J gene end by 0 bases; junction bases not matched to a gene: 9. Germline assignment: CDR1 MDHEN and CDR2 SYDVKM.